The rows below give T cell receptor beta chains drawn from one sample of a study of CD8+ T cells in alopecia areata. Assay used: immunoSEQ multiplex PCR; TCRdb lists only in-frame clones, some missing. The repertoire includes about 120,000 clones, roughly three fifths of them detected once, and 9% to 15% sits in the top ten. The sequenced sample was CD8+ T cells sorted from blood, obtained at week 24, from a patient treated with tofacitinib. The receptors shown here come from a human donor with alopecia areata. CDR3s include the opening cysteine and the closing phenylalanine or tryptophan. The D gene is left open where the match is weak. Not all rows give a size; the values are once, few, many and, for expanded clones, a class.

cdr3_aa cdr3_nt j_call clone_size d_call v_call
CASSYGQASTDTQYF TGTGCCAGCAGTTACGGGCAGGCAAGCACAGATACGCAGTATTTT TRBJ2-3 NA NA TRBV6-5
CAWSVKRPEAFF TGTGCCTGGAGTGTAAAGAGGCCCGAAGCTTTCTTT TRBJ1-1 NA NA TRBV30
CASSLLGGTDTQYF TGTGCCAGCAGCCTCCTAGGGGGCACAGATACGCAGTATTTT TRBJ2-3 few NA TRBV11-2
CASSLDRAYEQYF TGTGCCAGCAGCTTAGACAGGGCCTACGAGCAGTACTTC TRBJ2-7 NA NA TRBV13
CASSRKTENTEAFF TGTGCCAGCAGCCGTAAGACGGAGAACACTGAAGCTTTCTTT TRBJ1-1 once NA TRBV7-9
CASSMDRVRGQYF TGTGCCAGCAGCATGGACAGGGTCCGCGGGCAGTACTTC TRBJ2-7 NA TRBD1 TRBV5-5
CASSPKGLAGGNTGELFF TGTGCCAGCAGTCCAAAGGGACTAGCGGGGGGAAACACCGGGGAGCTGTTTTTT TRBJ2-2 NA TRBD2 TRBV27
CASSQEEGNTEAFF TGCGCCAGCAGCCAAGAGGAGGGGAACACTGAAGCTTTCTTT TRBJ1-1 once NA TRBV4-3
CAWTKRGAGVGYTF TGTGCCTGGACCAAGAGGGGGGCAGGGGTTGGCTACACCTTC TRBJ1-2 NA NA TRBV30
CASSLLGEGFYNEQFF TGTGCCAGCAGCTTATTGGGAGAAGGTTTCTACAATGAGCAGTTCTTC TRBJ2-1 NA NA TRBV7-9
CATSTDVRGNTIYF TGTGCCACCAGCACCGACGTACGGGGAAACACCATATATTTT TRBJ1-3 NA NA TRBV15
CSFAGGVPVGEAFF TGCAGCTTCGCGGGAGGGGTTCCTGTAGGTGAAGCTTTCTTT TRBJ1-1 NA NA TRBV29-1
CSVASRYNEQFF TGCAGCGTCGCCTCTCGTTACAATGAGCAGTTCTTC TRBJ2-1 NA NA TRBV29-1
CASSSATGVTYEQYF TGTGCCAGCAGCTCCGCTACAGGGGTGACCTACGAGCAGTACTTC TRBJ2-7 NA TRBD1 TRBV7-8
CASSLVSGGTDTQYF TGTGCCAGCAGCTTAGTTAGCGGGGGTACAGATACGCAGTATTTT TRBJ2-3 NA TRBD2 TRBV11-2
CASSLGALPTYEQYF TGTGCCAGCAGCTTAGGGGCACTACCTACCTACGAGCAGTACTTC TRBJ2-7 few NA TRBV5-6
CATTLYNSPLHF TGTGCCACCACACTGTATAATTCACCCCTCCACTTT TRBJ1-6 NA NA TRBV7-8
CASSLTGADTGELFF TGTGCCAGCAGCTTAACAGGGGCCGACACCGGGGAGCTGTTTTTT TRBJ2-2 NA TRBD1 TRBV11-2
CASMSQETQYF TGTGCCAGCATGTCACAAGAGACCCAGTACTTC TRBJ2-5 NA NA TRBV6-5
CAWSVGSVEQYF TGTGCCTGGAGTGTTGGGTCGGTCGAGCAGTACTTC TRBJ2-7 NA NA TRBV30
CASSAAGQVGRNSPLHF TGTGCCAGCAGCGCCGCTGGACAGGTAGGAAGGAATTCACCCCTCCACTTT TRBJ1-6 NA TRBD1 TRBV5-6
CATSRERYSNQPQHF TGTGCCACCAGCAGAGAACGATATAGCAATCAGCCCCAGCATTTT TRBJ1-5 NA NA TRBV15
CASSLGAGPNEQFF TGTGCCAGCAGCTTAGGGGCAGGACCGAATGAGCAGTTCTTC TRBJ2-1 NA NA TRBV11-2
CAISPLAVQETQYF TGTGCCATCAGTCCTCTAGCGGTCCAAGAGACCCAGTACTTC TRBJ2-5 NA TRBD2 TRBV10-3